This TCR beta chain emerged from a study of blood T cell repertoires in COVID-19. Study information: Spain, Italy and the United States supplied samples that represented acute and convalescent COVID-19. Sources were T cells, B-cell-depleted T cells, or PBMCs; the material itself was cDNA or gDNA.

The CDR3 extends over 13 amino acids. CDR1 KGHDR and CDR2 SFDVKD come from the germline V gene. The data were produced by immunoSEQ multiplex PCR, yet TCRdb's version contains in-frame clones alone and is incomplete. Of 15,000 to 20,000 clones detected, 82% appear once; the ten largest clones hold about 6%. Of note for this clone: One end of the junction is discordant with germline, which a read error may explain.

The source of this sequence is a human donor in a cohort sampled during active COVID-19. V usage is TRBV24-1 and J usage is TRBJ2-1; 7 nucleotides match TRBD1. The source material was peripheral blood. This CDR3 reads CATRETGANEQFF. Written as DNA, the CDR3 is TGTGCCACCCGTGAAACAGGGGCCAATGAGCAGTTCTTC.